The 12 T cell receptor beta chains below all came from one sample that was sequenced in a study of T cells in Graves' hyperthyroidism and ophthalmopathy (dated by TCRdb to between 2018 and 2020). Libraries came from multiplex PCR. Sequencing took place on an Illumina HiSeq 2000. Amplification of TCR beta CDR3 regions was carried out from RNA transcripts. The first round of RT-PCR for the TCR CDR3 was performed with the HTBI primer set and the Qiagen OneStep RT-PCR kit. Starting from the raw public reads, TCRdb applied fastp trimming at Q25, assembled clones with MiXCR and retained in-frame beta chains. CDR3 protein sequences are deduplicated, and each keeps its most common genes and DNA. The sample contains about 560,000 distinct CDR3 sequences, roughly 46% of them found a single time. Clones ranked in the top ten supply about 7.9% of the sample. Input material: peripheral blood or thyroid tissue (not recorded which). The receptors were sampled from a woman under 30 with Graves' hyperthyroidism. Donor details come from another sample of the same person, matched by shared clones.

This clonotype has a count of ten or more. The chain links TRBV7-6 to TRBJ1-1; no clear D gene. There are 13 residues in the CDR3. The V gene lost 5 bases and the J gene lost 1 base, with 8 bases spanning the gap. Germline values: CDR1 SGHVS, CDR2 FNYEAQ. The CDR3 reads CASSQARNTEAFF. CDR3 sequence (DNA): TGTGCCAGCAGCCAGGCCAGGAACACTGAAGCTTTCTTT.

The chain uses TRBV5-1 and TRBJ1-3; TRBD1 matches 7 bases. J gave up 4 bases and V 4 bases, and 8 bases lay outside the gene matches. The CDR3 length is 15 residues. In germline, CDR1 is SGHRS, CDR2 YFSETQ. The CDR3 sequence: CASSLDRLEGNTIYF. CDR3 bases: TGCGCCAGCAGCCTGGACAGGCTGGAAGGAAACACCATATATTTT.

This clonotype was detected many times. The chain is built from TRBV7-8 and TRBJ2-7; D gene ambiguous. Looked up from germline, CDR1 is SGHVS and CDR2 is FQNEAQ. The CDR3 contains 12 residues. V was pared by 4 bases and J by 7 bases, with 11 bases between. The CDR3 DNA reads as TGTGCCAGCAGCTCCGGTGTGAGGGAGCAGTACTTC. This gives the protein CASSSGVREQYF.

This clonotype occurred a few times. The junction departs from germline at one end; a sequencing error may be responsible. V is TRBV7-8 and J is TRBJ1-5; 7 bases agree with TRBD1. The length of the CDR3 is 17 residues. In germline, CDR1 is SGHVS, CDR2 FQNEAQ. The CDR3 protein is CASSLGQAKVGNQPQHF. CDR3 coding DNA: TGTGCCAGCAGTTTAGGACAGGCTAAGGTCGGCAATCAGCCCCAGCATTTT.

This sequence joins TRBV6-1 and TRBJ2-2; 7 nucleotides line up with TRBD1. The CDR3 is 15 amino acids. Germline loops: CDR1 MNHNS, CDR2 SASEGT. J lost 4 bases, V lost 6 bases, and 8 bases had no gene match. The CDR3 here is CASRETGKGTGELFF. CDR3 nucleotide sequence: TGTGCCAGCAGGGAGACAGGGAAGGGCACCGGGGAGCTGTTTTTT.

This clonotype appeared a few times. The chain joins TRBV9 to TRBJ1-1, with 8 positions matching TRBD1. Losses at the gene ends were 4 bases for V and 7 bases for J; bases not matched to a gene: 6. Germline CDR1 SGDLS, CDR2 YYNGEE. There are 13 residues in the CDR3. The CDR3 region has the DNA TGTGCCAGCAGCACTCAGGGGGCTGGTGAAGCTTTCTTT. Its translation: CASSTQGAGEAFF. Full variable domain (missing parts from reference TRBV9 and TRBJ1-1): DSGVTQTPKHLITATGQRVTLRCSPRSGDLSVYWYQQSLDQGLQFLIQYYNGEERAKGNILERFSAQQFPDLHSELNLSSLELGDSALYFCASSTQGAGEAFFGQGTRLTVV.

The CDR3 DNA reads TGTGCCAGCAGTGAAGCGACCAGGACCCAGTACTTC. Translating it yields CASSEATRTQYF. This chain uses TRBV6-5 with TRBJ2-5; D call uncertain. Trimming shortened V by 5 bases and J by 7 bases, and 11 bases separated the two germline ends. The CDR3 is 12 residues long. Germline assignment: CDR1 MNHEY and CDR2 SVGAGI.

The CDR3 nucleotides are TGTGCCAGCGGCCTTTACGAGGGGGCAACTCAGCCCCAGCATTTT. Amino acid sequence: CASGLYEGATQPQHF. The chain couples TRBV10-3 to TRBJ1-5, with 7 bases aligning to TRBD1. The CDR3 is made up of 15 amino acids. CDR1 is ENHRY, CDR2 SYGVKD, per germline. The V segment lost 10 bases and the J segment 6 bases; nucleotides outside the gene matches: 15.

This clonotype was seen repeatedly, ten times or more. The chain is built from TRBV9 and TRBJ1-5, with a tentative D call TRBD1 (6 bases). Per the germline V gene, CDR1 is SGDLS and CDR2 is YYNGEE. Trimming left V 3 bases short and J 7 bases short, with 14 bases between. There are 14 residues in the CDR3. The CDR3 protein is CASSGTVGGQPQHF. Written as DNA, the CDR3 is TGTGCCAGCAGCGGGACAGTTGGGGGCCAGCCCCAGCATTTT. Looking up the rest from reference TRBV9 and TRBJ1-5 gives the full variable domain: DSGVTQTPKHLITATGQRVTLRCSPRSGDLSVYWYQQSLDQGLQFLIQYYNGEERAKGNILERFSAQQFPDLHSELNLSSLELGDSALYFCASSGTVGGQPQHFGDGTRLSIL.

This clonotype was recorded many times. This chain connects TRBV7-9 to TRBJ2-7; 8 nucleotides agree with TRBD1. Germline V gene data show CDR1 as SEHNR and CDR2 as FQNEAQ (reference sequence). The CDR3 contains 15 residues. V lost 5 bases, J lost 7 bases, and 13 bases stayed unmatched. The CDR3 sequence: CASSPTRDRSWEQYF. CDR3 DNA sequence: TGTGCCAGCAGCCCCACTCGGGACAGGTCCTGGGAGCAGTACTTC.

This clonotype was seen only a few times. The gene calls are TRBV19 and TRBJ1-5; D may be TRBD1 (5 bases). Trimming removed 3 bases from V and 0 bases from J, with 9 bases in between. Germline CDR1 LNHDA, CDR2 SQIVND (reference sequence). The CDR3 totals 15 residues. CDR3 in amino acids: CASSIRRDSNQPQHF. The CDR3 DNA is TGTGCCAGTAGTATCCGCAGGGATAGCAATCAGCCCCAGCATTTT.

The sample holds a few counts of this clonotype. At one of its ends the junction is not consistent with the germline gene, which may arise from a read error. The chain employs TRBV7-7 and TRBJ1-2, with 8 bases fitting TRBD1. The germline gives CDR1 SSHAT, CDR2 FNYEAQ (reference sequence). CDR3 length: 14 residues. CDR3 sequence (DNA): TGTGCTAGCAGACGACAGGGGTCGGGCTCTGGCTACACCTTC. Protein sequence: CASRRQGSGSGYTF.